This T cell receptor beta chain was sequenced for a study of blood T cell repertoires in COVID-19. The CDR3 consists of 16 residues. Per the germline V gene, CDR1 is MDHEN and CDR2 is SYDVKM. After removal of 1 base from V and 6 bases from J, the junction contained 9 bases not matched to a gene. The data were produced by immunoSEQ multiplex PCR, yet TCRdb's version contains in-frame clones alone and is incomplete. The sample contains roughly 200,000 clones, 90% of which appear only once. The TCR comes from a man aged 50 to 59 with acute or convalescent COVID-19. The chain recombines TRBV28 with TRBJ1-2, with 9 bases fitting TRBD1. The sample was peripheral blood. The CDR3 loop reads CASSLLQGAGEDGYTF. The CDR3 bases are TGTGCCAGCAGTTTATTACAGGGGGCGGGAGAGGATGGCTACACCTTC.